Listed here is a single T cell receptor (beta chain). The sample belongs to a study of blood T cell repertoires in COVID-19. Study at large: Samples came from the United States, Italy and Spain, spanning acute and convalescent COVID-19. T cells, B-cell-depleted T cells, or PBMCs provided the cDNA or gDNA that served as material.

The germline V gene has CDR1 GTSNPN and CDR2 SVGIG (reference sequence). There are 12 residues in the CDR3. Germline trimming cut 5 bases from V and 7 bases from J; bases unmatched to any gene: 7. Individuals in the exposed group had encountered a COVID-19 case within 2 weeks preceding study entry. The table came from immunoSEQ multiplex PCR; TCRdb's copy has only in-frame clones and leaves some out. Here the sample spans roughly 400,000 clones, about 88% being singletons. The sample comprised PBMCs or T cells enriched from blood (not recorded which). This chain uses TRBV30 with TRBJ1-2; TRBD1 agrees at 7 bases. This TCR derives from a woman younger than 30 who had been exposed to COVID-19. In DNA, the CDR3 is TGTGCCTGGGCTCAGGGGGGTTTTGGCTACACCTTC. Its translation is CAWAQGGFGYTF.